What follows are 14 T cell receptor beta chains derived from one specimen sequenced in a study of human T cells and chemical hapten exposure. TCRdb reanalysed the RACE reads using MiXCR and keeps one entry per CDR3 protein. The sample shows about 190,000 distinct CDR3 sequences, around 25% of them seen only once. Regarding time point: patch test 3, about 24 weeks after DPC sensitization. The sample's treatment: therapeutic diphenylcyclopropenone sensitization with weekly scalp DPC. This material consisted of whole blood, taken in connection with sensitization to the hapten diphenylcyclopropenone (DPC). The receptors stem from a woman aged 40-49 years with alopecia areata. Some clones in this sample may be carry-over from other donors' samples.

V is TRBV7-2 and J is TRBJ2-1; 10 positions match TRBD2. CDR1 and CDR2 from the germline V gene are SGHTA and FQGNSA. CDR3 length: 14 residues. J lost 16 bases, V lost 0 bases, and 9 bases had no gene match. CDR3 in amino acids: CASSLAGGSGRPFF. Written as DNA, the CDR3 is TGTGCCAGCAGCTTAGCAGGGGGTAGCGGGAGGCCTTTCTTC.

J is TRBJ1-1 and V is TRBV5-1; 9 bases match TRBD1. CDR3 length equals 16 residues. The V gene end was trimmed by 3 bases and the J gene end by 0 bases; junction bases not matched to a gene: 6. Per germline, CDR1 SGHRS and CDR2 YFSETQ. This chain's CDR3 is CASSSGTGRMNTEAFF. CDR3 nucleotide sequence: TGCGCCAGCAGCTCCGGGACAGGGAGAATGAACACTGAAGCTTTCTTT. The full variable domain, completed using reference TRBV5-1 and TRBJ1-1, is KAGVTQTPRYLIKTRGQQVTLSCSPISGHRSVSWYQQTPGQGLQFLFEYFSETQRNKGNFPGRFSGRQFSNSRSEMNVSTLELGDSALYLCASSSGTGRMNTEAFFGQGTRLTVV.

This clonotype was seen a handful of times. The chain uses TRBV5-1 and TRBJ2-1, with D possibly being TRBD2 (5 bases). The CDR3 spans 17 residues. The V end was cut by 6 bases, the J end by 0 bases, with 19 bases between. In germline, CDR1 is SGHRS, CDR2 YFSETQ. This chain's CDR3 is CASTTLPLASSYNEQFF. The DNA of the CDR3 is TGCGCCAGCACCACTCTTCCCCTAGCTAGCTCCTACAATGAGCAGTTCTTC.

V and J are TRBV5-1 and TRBJ1-5; 8 nucleotides agree with TRBD1. The trim removed 0 bases at V and 6 bases at J, leaving 8 bases unmatched. The CDR3 covers 16 residues. CDR1 is SGHRS, CDR2 YFSETQ, per germline. CDR3 in amino acids: CASSLGGGDRGQPQHF. CDR3 DNA sequence: TGCGCCAGCAGCTTGGGCGGAGGCGACAGGGGTCAGCCCCAGCATTTT. The variable domain in full, completed from reference TRBV5-1 and TRBJ1-5, reads KAGVTQTPRYLIKTRGQQVTLSCSPISGHRSVSWYQQTPGQGLQFLFEYFSETQRNKGNFPGRFSGRQFSNSRSEMNVSTLELGDSALYLCASSLGGGDRGQPQHFGDGTRLSIL.

This clonotype was seen a few times. The CDR3 DNA follows: TGCGCCAGCAGCGGGACAGGGACCTACGAGCAGTACTTC. Translated: CASSGTGTYEQYF. The chain couples TRBV5-1 to TRBJ2-7; TRBD1 matches at 9 bases. The germline gives CDR1 SGHRS, CDR2 YFSETQ. V lost 4 bases and J lost 2; bases outside the gene matches: 1. The CDR3 loop spans 13 amino acids.

The genes are TRBV6-2 or TRBV6-3 and TRBJ2-2, with a weak D call TRBD2 (5 bases). In germline, CDR1 is MNHEY, CDR2 SVGEGT. Trimming cost V 7 bases and J 5 bases, with 8 bases left between them. The CDR3 has 12 amino acids. The CDR3 sequence is CASNTRTGELFF. Written as DNA, the CDR3 is TGTGCCAGCAACACTAGAACCGGGGAGCTGTTTTTT.

This clonotype was seen repeatedly, ten times or more. The chain recombines TRBV6-5 with TRBJ2-2, with D maybe TRBD2 (5 bases). V gave up 2 bases and J gave up 5 bases, with 6 bases separating them. CDR1 MNHEY and CDR2 SVGAGI come from the germline V gene. CDR3 size: 13 residues. The CDR3 spells CASSYPGTGELFF. The CDR3, as DNA: TGTGCCAGCAGTTACCCGGGGACCGGGGAGCTGTTTTTT.

This clonotype was counted only a few times. The chain is built from TRBV7-9 and TRBJ2-5, with D possibly matching TRBD2 (5 bases). The germline V gene has CDR1 SEHNR and CDR2 FQNEAQ (reference sequence). With 7 bases removed from V and 7 bases from J, the gap between germline ends came to 16 bases. The CDR3 is 13 amino acids. CDR3 in amino acids: CASTQREVGTQYF. The CDR3 region has the DNA TGTGCCAGCACCCAACGGGAAGTGGGGACCCAGTACTTC.

This chain joins TRBV11-2 and TRBJ2-2; 9 nucleotides align to TRBD1. The CDR3 sequence is 16 residues long. V dropped 5 bases and J dropped 0; count of bases not matched to a gene: 4. Per germline, CDR1 SGHAT and CDR2 FQNNGV. DNA for the CDR3: TGTGCCAGCAGCCCTAGACAGGGGGCGAACACCGGGGAGCTGTTTTTT. Its protein is CASSPRQGANTGELFF.

The rearrangement uses TRBV28 and TRBJ2-1; 7 nucleotides agree with TRBD2. CDR1 MDHEN and CDR2 SYDVKM come from the germline V gene. The CDR3 is 15 amino acids. V lost 6 bases, J lost 7 bases, and 12 bases stayed unmatched. The CDR3 DNA reads as TGTGCCAGCAGCTTCTTGCTAGCGGCTGTGAATGAGCAGTTCTTC. Amino acid sequence: CASSFLLAAVNEQFF.

J is TRBJ2-7 and V is TRBV4-1, with D possibly matching TRBD1 (6 bases). CDR1 and CDR2 (germline): MGHRA, YSYEKL. This CDR3 has 15 amino acids. V shed 1 base and J shed 3 bases, with 13 bases lying between them. In DNA, the CDR3 is TGCGCCAGCAGCCAAGCTGCAGACAGGCGCTACGAGCAGTACTTC. This gives the protein CASSQAADRRYEQYF.

The rearrangement joins TRBV29-1 to TRBJ2-7; D call uncertain. Trimming shortened V by 4 bases and J by 2 bases, and 9 bases separated the two germline ends. This CDR3 comprises 12 residues. Germline V gene data show CDR1 as SQVTM and CDR2 as ANQGSEA. CDR3 bases: TGCAGCGTTGGGACCGGAGCCTACGAGCAGTACTTC. It codes for CSVGTGAYEQYF.

This chain joins TRBV7-2 and TRBJ1-6; D gene uncertain. V was shortened by 5 bases and J by 9 bases, with 14 bases between the two germline ends. Germline assignment: CDR1 SGHTA and CDR2 FQGNSA. The CDR3 has 14 amino acids. As DNA, the CDR3 is TGTGCCAGCAGCCCAATCCCCGGCGGTTCACCCCTCCACTTT. Translation gives CASSPIPGGSPLHF. Looking up the rest from reference TRBV7-2 and TRBJ1-6 gives the full variable domain: GAGVSQSPSNKVTEKGKDVELRCDPISGHTALYWYRQSLGQGLEFLIYFQGNSAPDKSGLPSDRFSAERTGGSVSTLTIQRTQQEDSAVYLCASSPIPGGSPLHFGNGTRLTVT.

The genes are TRBV7-2 and TRBJ2-5, with unresolved D. This CDR3 is built from 13 residues. Germline CDR1 is SGHTA and CDR2 is FQGNSA. Trimming left V 3 bases short and J 0 bases short, with 5 bases between. The DNA of the CDR3 is TGTGCCAGCAGCTTGTTGTACCAAGAGACCCAGTACTTC. Translating gives CASSLLYQETQYF.